One sample yielded the 13 T cell receptor beta chains listed below, sequenced in a study of blood T cell repertoires in COVID-19. Assay used: immunoSEQ multiplex PCR; TCRdb lists only in-frame clones, some missing. The table lists 80,000 or so clones, about four fifths of them singletons, with about 9% in the top ten. The material sequenced was peripheral blood. These receptors were taken from a human donor in a cohort sampled during active COVID-19.

The chain uses TRBV29-1 and TRBJ1-1; TRBD1 might be the D (6 bases). This CDR3 comprises 12 residues. Trimming cost V 5 bases and J 1 base, with 8 bases left between them. Germline loops: CDR1 SQVTM, CDR2 ANQGSEA. The CDR3 loop is CSVQGSNTEAFF. The CDR3 DNA reads TGCAGCGTTCAGGGGTCGAACACTGAAGCTTTCTTT.

The chain combines TRBV10-3 with TRBJ1-2; TRBD1 agrees at 8 bases. The J segment lost 2 bases and the V segment lost 3 bases, leaving 2 bases of the junction unmatched. CDR3 length: 14 amino acids. Germline-derived CDR1 and CDR2 are ENHRY and SYGVKD. CDR3 in DNA: TGTGCCATCAGTGAAGCAGGGGGCAACTATGGCTACACCTTC. Translation: CAISEAGGNYGYTF.

The V call is TRBV28, the J call TRBJ2-7; TRBD2 aligns across 7 bases. After removal of 1 base from V and 3 bases from J, the junction contained 6 bases not matched to a gene. Germline V lookup: CDR1 MDHEN, CDR2 SYDVKM. The CDR3 runs 15 residues. The CDR3 loop is CASSLLGGANYEQYF. The CDR3 region has the DNA TGTGCCAGCAGTTTATTGGGAGGGGCGAACTACGAGCAGTACTTC. The variable domain in full, completed from reference TRBV28 and TRBJ2-7, reads DVKVTQSSRYLVKRTGEKVFLECVQDMDHENMFWYRQDPGLGLRLIYFSYDVKMKEKGDIPEGYSVSREKKERFSLILESASTNQTSMYLCASSLLGGANYEQYFGPGTRLTVT.

The chain is built from TRBV18 and TRBJ2-7; a possible D gene is TRBD2 (5 bases). Germline V gives CDR1 KGHSH, CDR2 LQKENI. V lost 5 bases and J lost 5, with 13 bases in between. This CDR3 comprises 13 residues. CDR3 bases: TGTGCCAGCTCAGGCGGGCTAAGGGACGAGCAGTACTTC. Protein product: CASSGGLRDEQYF.

The chain carries TRBV7-3 and TRBJ2-3; 12 positions match TRBD2. Germline CDR1 is SGHTA and CDR2 is FQGTGA. This CDR3 spans 14 amino acids. Losses at the gene ends were 4 bases for V and 8 bases for J; bases not matched to a gene: 4. The CDR3 DNA reads TGTGCCAGCAGCTCGACTAGCGGGAGCACTACGCAGTATTTT. It is translated as CASSSTSGSTTQYF.

This rearrangement joins TRBV21-1 to TRBJ2-3; TRBD2, the table's D call, lacks a check against the DNA. TRBV21-1 is recorded as a pseudogene. The CDR3 runs to 14 residues. The CDR3 sequence is CASPKEGCADTQYF. The CDR3 DNA follows: TGTGCCAGCCCCAAGGAGGGGTGCGCAGATACGCAGTATTTT.

This clone appeared a few times. V and J are TRBV19 and TRBJ2-1; 7 bases line up with TRBD1. The CDR3 runs 17 residues. Per germline, CDR1 LNHDA and CDR2 SQIVND (reference sequence). After removal of 7 bases from V and 2 bases from J, the junction contained 14 bases not matched to a gene. CDR3 coding DNA: TGTGCCAGTACCCCGACAGGGTCCGGGCCAGCCTACAATGAGCAGTTCTTC. Its protein is CASTPTGSGPAYNEQFF.

CDR3 in DNA: TGTGCCAGCAGCTTGGACAGGGGGAATCAGCCCCAGCATTTT. As protein: CASSLDRGNQPQHF. The rearrangement links TRBV5-4 to TRBJ1-5, with 8 bases fitting TRBD1. Germline-derived CDR1 and CDR2 are SGHNT and YYREEE (reference sequence). Germline trimming cut 0 bases from V and 4 bases from J; bases unmatched to any gene: 0. The CDR3 has 14 amino acids.

V gene TRBV11-3 combines with J gene TRBJ2-1; D is possibly TRBD2 (6 bases). This CDR3 spans 16 amino acids. The V and J ends lost 4 bases and 6 bases respectively, with 19 bases between them. The V gene's germline CDR1 is SGHNT and CDR2 YENEEA. Written as DNA, the CDR3 is TGTGCCAGCAGCTGGGCCCGGGCGGGACCTGGCAATGAGCAGTTCTTC. Its translation: CASSWARAGPGNEQFF.

The chain carries TRBV9 and TRBJ2-3; 9 bases fit TRBD2. Germline CDR1 and CDR2: SGDLS and YYNGEE. Losses at the gene ends were 0 bases for V and 6 bases for J; bases not matched to a gene: 5. This CDR3 has 15 residues. DNA of the CDR3: TGTGCCAGCAGCGTAGTGGCGGGAGGGGCGGATACGCAGTATTTT. This sequence encodes CASSVVAGGADTQYF.

V gene TRBV10-3 combines with J gene TRBJ1-2; D is perhaps TRBD1 (5 bases). The V gene's germline CDR1 is ENHRY and CDR2 SYGVKD. The ends were cut back, 0 bases at V and 4 bases at J, with 9 bases in the middle. The CDR3 spans 14 residues. CDR3 sequence reads: CAISESGQFYGYTF. DNA of the CDR3: TGTGCCATCAGTGAGTCGGGGCAGTTCTATGGCTACACCTTC.

The V gene is TRBV29-1, the J gene TRBJ2-7; 8 nucleotides line up with TRBD1. The CDR3 consists of 14 residues. CDR1 and CDR2 (germline): SQVTM, ANQGSEA. V dropped 4 bases and J dropped 0; count of bases not matched to a gene: 5. Here the CDR3 DNA reads TGCAGCGTTGCCCGGGACAGGAGCTCCTACGAGCAGTACTTC. It specifies CSVARDRSSYEQYF.

The count of this clone is one. The chain joins TRBV5-1 to TRBJ1-2, with 9 nucleotides matching TRBD1. Trimming cost V 3 bases and J 3 bases; bases outside gene matches: 3. The CDR3 extends over 14 amino acids. CDR1 and CDR2 from the germline V gene are SGHRS and YFSETQ. The CDR3: CASSSQGADYGYTF. The CDR3 DNA sequence: TGCGCCAGCAGCTCACAGGGGGCGGACTATGGCTACACCTTC.